This TCR beta chain was captured by sequencing in a study of T cells in Graves' hyperthyroidism and ophthalmopathy. Study results and caveats: A model using 13 V-J features told ophthalmopathy apart from stable hyperthyroidism.

This clonotype was counted many times. What it binds is unknown. Amplification of TCR beta CDR3 regions was performed using RNA transcripts as template. HTBI primers were employed in a first-round RT-PCR of the TCR CDR3. TCRdb analysed the multiplex PCR reads with MiXCR anew, one entry per CDR3 protein. This table holds about 400,000 distinct CDR3 sequences, under 15% found once. Trimming pared 5 bases from V and 8 bases from J, leaving 4 bases between. Looked up from germline, CDR1 is SNHLY and CDR2 is FYNNEI. CDR3 size: 10 residues. Over 18 months, lack of ophthalmopathy progression marked Graves' hyperthyroidism as stable. Hyperthyroidism patients were newly diagnosed, had disease duration under 2 months, and were aged 18 to 65 years.

The receptor's source is a woman in her 30s with Graves' hyperthyroidism. The sequencing sample was made of blood. The V gene is TRBV2, the J gene TRBJ2-1; no firm D call. CDR3 amino acids: CASSYDEQFF. The DNA for the CDR3 is TGTGCCAGCAGTTACGATGAGCAGTTCTTC.